Here is one T cell receptor (beta chain) with its context. Its antigen is not known. The libraries of TRB cDNA were constructed through 5' RACE using UMI labels. TCRdb reprocessed the 5' RACE reads, keeping one entry per CDR3 protein, no DNA. Here the sample table reports tens of thousands of distinct CDR3 sequences. Naive CD8+ T lymphocytes were specified as CD45RO-CCR7+CD27+CD95-. The data stem from a study of CXCR3-negative and CXCR3-positive naive CD8 T cells. Study findings and constraints: CXCR3-negative and CXCR3-positive naive cells shared comparable TRBV-TRBJ usage, but memory cells did not.

From germline, CDR1 is MDHEN and CDR2 SYDVKM. This CDR3 spans 15 amino acids. The origin of this receptor is a human donor in good health. Some clones in this sample may be carry-over from other donors' samples. The source material was naive CXCR3- CD8+ T cells from blood. Stated subset: CD45RO-CCR7+CD27+CD95- naive CD8+ T cells lacking CXCR3 (TNR3-). The rearrangement uses TRBV28 and TRBJ1-2; the D gene TCRdb calls, TRBD1, cannot be checked with no DNA. The CDR3 loop reads CASSSGQGARGGYTF.